The 26 T cell receptor beta chains below were found in one sample sequenced in a study of OX40 agonist ivuxolimab in advanced cancers. Libraries were prepared through the immunoSEQ multiplex PCR assay. This immuneACCESS table, as held by TCRdb, lists in-frame sequences with V and J called but not all clones. Of the missing ones, under half trace to an unresolved V gene in checked studies; the others have no known cause. This sample has 85,000 to 130,000 clones in its table, and approximately 90% of those were observed once. The ten largest clones add up to about 0.48% of the sample. The material was CD4+ or CD8+ T cells sorted from blood, obtained in a trial of the OX40 agonist ivuxolimab. The receptors here all came from an adult with an advanced solid tumor such as melanoma, head and neck, liver or kidney cancer.

As to this clone: Other nucleotide sequences from this sample produce the same CDR3. V is TRBV9 and J is TRBJ2-3; D is uncertain. Germline assignment: CDR1 SGDLS and CDR2 YYNGEE. V lost 4 bases, J lost 2 bases, and 8 bases lay in between. The CDR3 extends over 13 amino acids. CDR3 loop: CASSTSLTDTQYF. The CDR3 DNA is TGTGCCAGCAGCACCTCGCTCACAGATACGCAGTATTTT.

This chain uses TRBV6-5 with TRBJ2-2; TRBD1 matches at 7 bases. The CDR3 spans 15 residues. Germline trimming cut 6 bases from V and 2 bases from J; bases unmatched to any gene: 6. Per the germline V gene, CDR1 is MNHEY and CDR2 is SVGAGI. This CDR3 reads CASRVTGVNTGELFF. CDR3 nucleotide sequence: TGTGCCAGCAGGGTCACAGGGGTAAACACCGGGGAGCTGTTTTTT.

V gene TRBV4-3 combines with J gene TRBJ2-3, with a weak D call TRBD2 (6 bases). Trimming left V 1 base short and J 3 bases short, with 11 bases between. There are 15 residues in the CDR3. CDR1 and CDR2 (germline): LGHNA, YSLEER. The CDR3 loop is CASSQVSGETDTQYF. The CDR3 DNA is TGCGCCAGCAGCCAAGTGTCGGGGGAGACAGATACGCAGTATTTT.

The chain links TRBV4-2 to TRBJ2-5; 7 positions agree with TRBD2. CDR1 LGHNA and CDR2 YNFKEQ come from the germline V gene. The CDR3 is 14 amino acids. V gave up 1 base and J gave up 4 bases; unmatched junction bases: 3. The CDR3, as DNA: TGTGCCAGCAGCCAAGGGTCGGGGGGAGAGACCCAGTACTTC. It codes for CASSQGSGGETQYF.

The V call is TRBV10-3, the J call TRBJ1-2; D is uncertain. CDR3 length: 12 residues. Trimming left V 2 bases short and J 8 bases short, with 9 bases between. Germline V gene lookup returns CDR1 ENHRY and CDR2 SYGVKD. The CDR3 sequence is CAISERELGYTF. The CDR3, as DNA: TGTGCCATCAGTGAGAGGGAGCTAGGCTACACCTTC.

CDR3 in DNA: TGTGCCAGTAGTATAGAGGGATCTGAAGCTTTCTTT. This sequence encodes CASSIEGSEAFF. This chain connects TRBV19 to TRBJ1-1; D remains ambiguous. The CDR3 extends over 12 amino acids. CDR1 and CDR2 from the germline V gene are LNHDA and SQIVND (reference sequence). V was cut by 0 bases and J by 6 bases, with 5 bases left in between.

The chain employs TRBV6-5 and TRBJ2-7; D ambiguous. Germline V gives CDR1 MNHEY, CDR2 SVGAGI. Trimming shortened V by 7 bases and J by 0 bases, and 16 bases separated the two germline ends. This CDR3 contains 15 residues. CDR3 residues: CASTPNVDGSYEQYF. The DNA for the CDR3 is TGTGCCAGCACCCCCAACGTTGATGGCTCCTACGAGCAGTACTTC.

This CDR3 reads CASSTQGSNQPQHF. The CDR3 DNA is TGTGCCAGCAGTACCCAGGGGAGCAATCAGCCCCAGCATTTT. The V gene is TRBV6-6, the J gene TRBJ1-5, with D possibly matching TRBD1 (6 bases). Trimming left V 5 bases short and J 1 base short, with 9 bases between. Germline-derived CDR1 and CDR2 are MNHNY and SVGAGI (reference sequence). This CDR3 comprises 14 residues.

The chain is built from TRBV11-3 and TRBJ1-3; D is unclear. CDR1 and CDR2 (germline): SGHNT, YENEEA. With 1 base removed from V and 2 bases from J, the gap between germline ends came to 9 bases. The CDR3 consists of 15 residues. The CDR3 DNA follows: TGTGCCAGCAGCTTAGGGAGATTTGCTGGAAACACCATATATTTT. This translates into CASSLGRFAGNTIYF.

This sequence joins TRBV6-4 and TRBJ1-5; a possible D gene is TRBD1 (6 bases). Per germline, CDR1 MRHNA and CDR2 SNTAGT. Trimming removed 6 bases at V and 6 bases at J, with 18 bases between. CDR3 length: 15 residues. CDR3 sequence reads: CASSYLGGRGQPQHF. The CDR3 DNA follows: TGTGCCAGCAGCTACCTAGGGGGAAGGGGTCAGCCCCAGCATTTT.

This chain links TRBV6-5 with TRBJ1-3, with D uncertain. There are 13 residues in the CDR3. The germline CDR1 and CDR2 sequences are MNHEY and SVGAGI. The ends were cut back, 5 bases at V and 3 bases at J, with 8 bases in the middle. CDR3 region: CASSRSGGNTIYF. Written as DNA, the CDR3 is TGTGCCAGCAGTAGGTCAGGTGGAAACACCATATATTTT.

The V call is TRBV5-4, the J call TRBJ1-1; D remains unclear. The V gene's germline CDR1 is SGHNT and CDR2 YYREEE (reference sequence). This CDR3 contains 16 residues. V lost 0 bases and J 5 bases, leaving 17 bases between the germline ends. DNA of the CDR3: TGTGCCAGCAGCTTGGGGGCTGTGGGGTCTTGGACTGAAGCTTTCTTT. This sequence encodes CASSLGAVGSWTEAFF.

Here the CDR3 DNA reads TGTGCCAGCAGACCCGGACAGCAAGAGACCCAGTACTTC. It yields the protein CASRPGQQETQYF. The V and J genes are TRBV6-6 and TRBJ2-5; possibly TRBD1 for D (6 bases). This CDR3 is built from 13 residues. The V gene lost 6 bases and the J gene lost 2 bases, with 10 bases spanning the gap. Germline loops: CDR1 MNHNY, CDR2 SVGAGI (reference sequence).

The V and J genes are TRBV27 and TRBJ2-5; D might be TRBD2 (5 bases). Germline V lookup: CDR1 MNHEY, CDR2 SMNVEV (reference sequence). V was clipped by 3 bases and J by 7 bases, with 15 bases between them. CDR3 size: 14 residues. CDR3 in DNA: TGTGCCAGCAGTTTGATGGACCCACGGGGGACCCAGTACTTC. Protein product: CASSLMDPRGTQYF.

V gene TRBV6-6 combines with J gene TRBJ1-4, with a possible D match to TRBD1 (5 bases). Germline V gives CDR1 MNHNY, CDR2 SVGAGI (reference sequence). V dropped 8 bases and J dropped 9 bases, with 19 bases sitting between them. There are 14 residues in the CDR3. The CDR3 region is CASVDGSGDQKLFF. In DNA form, the CDR3 reads TGTGCCAGCGTTGACGGTTCGGGGGACCAAAAACTGTTTTTT.

V and J are TRBV2 and TRBJ1-5; D ambiguous. The CDR3 spans 14 residues. The V and J ends lost 7 bases and 0 bases respectively, with 10 bases between them. Germline CDR1 and CDR2: SNHLY and FYNNEI. The CDR3 spells CASTGVGSNQPQHF. The CDR3 DNA is TGTGCCAGCACCGGAGTGGGTAGCAATCAGCCCCAGCATTTT. Using reference TRBV2 and TRBJ1-5 for the parts outside the CDR3, the full variable domain is EPEVTQTPSHQVTQMGQEVILRCVPISNHLYFYWYRQILGQKVEFLVSFYNNEISEKSEIFDDQFSVERPDGSNFTLKIRSTKLEDSAMYFCASTGVGSNQPQHFGDGTRLSIL.

The chain carries TRBV19 and TRBJ1-5; 12 bases agree with TRBD1. The germline V gene encodes CDR1 LNHDA and CDR2 SQIVND (reference sequence). This CDR3 spans 20 amino acids. V gave up 1 base and J gave up 1 base; unmatched junction bases: 11. CDR3 in amino acids: CASSIVVGQGASPSNQPQHF. The CDR3 nucleotides are TGTGCCAGTAGTATAGTGGTGGGACAGGGGGCTTCACCCAGCAATCAGCCCCAGCATTTT. The complete variable domain, with remaining parts taken from reference TRBV19 and TRBJ1-5, reads DGGITQSPKYLFRKEGQNVTLSCEQNLNHDAMYWYRQDPGQGLRLIYYSQIVNDFQKGDIAEGYSVSREKKESFPLTVTSAQKNPTAFYLCASSIVVGQGASPSNQPQHFGDGTRLSIL.

About this clone: One end of the junction fails to match germline, which may point to a read error. The V gene is TRBV6-1, the J gene TRBJ1-4; no firm D call. CDR3 length: 14 amino acids. CDR1 is MNHNS and CDR2 is SASEGT in the germline V gene. The CDR3 DNA follows: TGTGCCAGCAGGGAAGGGCCGGCTAATGAAAAACTGTTTTTT. It translates to CASREGPANEKLFF.

This chain joins TRBV5-1 and TRBJ2-5; the match to TRBD1 covers 7 bases. CDR1 and CDR2 (germline): SGHRS, YFSETQ. The V gene end was trimmed by 4 bases and the J gene end by 5 bases; junction bases not matched to a gene: 5. CDR3 length: 13 amino acids. CDR3 bases: TGCGCCAGCAGCCCCGAGGGGGCGGAGACCCAGTACTTC. Its translation: CASSPEGAETQYF.

This chain links TRBV7-9 with TRBJ2-3; TRBD2 is a possible D gene (7 bases). CDR1 and CDR2 (germline): SEHNR, FQNEAQ (reference sequence). The CDR3 contains 18 residues. Trimming shortened V by 5 bases and J by 1 base, and 22 bases separated the two germline ends. This CDR3 reads CASSPLGGGPSRTDTQYF. The CDR3, as DNA: TGTGCCAGCAGCCCCCTGGGCGGGGGCCCCTCCCGCACAGATACGCAGTATTTT.

The rearrangement links TRBV11-3 to TRBJ2-3; 9 nucleotides agree with TRBD2. Germline CDR1 reads SGHNT; CDR2 reads YENEEA. With 5 bases clipped from V and 4 bases from J, the junction kept 10 bases outside the gene matches. The CDR3 consists of 16 residues. The CDR3 loop reads CASSPRGAGGPDTQYF. CDR3 nucleotides: TGTGCCAGCAGCCCACGGGGAGCGGGGGGCCCAGATACGCAGTATTTT.

V usage is TRBV30 and J usage is TRBJ1-4; tentatively, D is TRBD1 (5 bases). Per the germline V gene, CDR1 is GTSNPN and CDR2 is SVGIG (reference sequence). With 2 bases removed from V and 3 bases from J, the gap between germline ends came to 10 bases. The CDR3 covers 14 residues. The CDR3 loop is CAWSQDRPNEKLFF. The CDR3 DNA reads as TGTGCCTGGAGTCAAGACAGACCTAATGAAAAACTGTTTTTT. The full variable domain, with the rest looked up from reference TRBV30 and TRBJ1-4, is SQTIHQWPATLVQPVGSPLSLECTVEGTSNPNLYWYRQAAGRGLQLLFYSVGIGQISSEVPQNLSASRPQDRQFILSSKKLLLSDSGFYLCAWSQDRPNEKLFFGSGTQLSVL.

V gene TRBV14 combines with J gene TRBJ1-2; tentatively, D is TRBD1 (6 bases). Trimming took off 4 bases at V and 0 bases at J, with 12 bases between the two ends. Germline V CDR1 and CDR2: SGHDN, FVKESK. The CDR3 runs 15 residues. The CDR3, as DNA: TGTGCCAGCAGCCCCTTGGACAGACCTAACTATGGCTACACCTTC. This encodes CASSPLDRPNYGYTF.

This chain links TRBV6-5 with TRBJ1-3, with a tentative D call TRBD1 (6 bases). Trimming removed 4 bases at V and 0 bases at J, with 13 bases between. The CDR3 length is 16 residues. CDR1 is MNHEY, CDR2 SVGAGI, per germline. This chain's CDR3 is CASSSGELLSGNTIYF. CDR3 in DNA: TGTGCCAGCAGTTCAGGGGAACTACTCTCTGGAAACACCATATATTTT.

The V call is TRBV6-6, the J call TRBJ2-3; 12 bases map to TRBD1. Germline V gives CDR1 MNHNY, CDR2 SVGAGI (reference sequence). There are 13 residues in the CDR3. V shed 6 bases, J shed 11 bases, and the junction held 6 bases outside the gene matches. Here the CDR3 DNA reads TGTGCCAGCAGGGGACAGGGGGCGAAGGGGCAGTATTTT. Encoded protein: CASRGQGAKGQYF.

The chain is built from TRBV5-1 and TRBJ2-5; no reliable D call. Germline CDR1 SGHRS, CDR2 YFSETQ. V was clipped by 0 bases and J by 2 bases, with 5 bases between them. The CDR3 length is 13 residues. CDR3 coding DNA: TGCGCCAGCAGCTTGGACCAACAAGAGACCCAGTACTTC. Translation: CASSLDQQETQYF.